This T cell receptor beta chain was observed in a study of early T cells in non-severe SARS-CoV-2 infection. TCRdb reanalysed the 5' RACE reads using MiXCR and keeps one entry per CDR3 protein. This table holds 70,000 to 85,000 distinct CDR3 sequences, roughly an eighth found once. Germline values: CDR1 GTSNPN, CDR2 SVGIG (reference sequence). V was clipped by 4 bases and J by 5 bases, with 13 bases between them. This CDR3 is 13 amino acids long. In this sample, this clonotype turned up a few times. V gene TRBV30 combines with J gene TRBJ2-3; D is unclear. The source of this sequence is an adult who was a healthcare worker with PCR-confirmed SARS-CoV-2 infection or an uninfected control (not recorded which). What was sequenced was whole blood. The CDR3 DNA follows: TGTGCCTGGAATGGGAATTTTCTAGATACGCAGTATTTT. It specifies CAWNGNFLDTQYF.